The 19 T cell receptor beta chains reported below all come from one sample, sequenced in a study of radiotherapy plus CTLA-4 blockade in lung cancer (dated by TCRdb to 2017 to 2018). The receptor library was made with the immunoSEQ multiplex PCR assay. The table comes from immuneACCESS by way of TCRdb, which keeps in-frame sequences with V and J called. Part of the clones is missing from these tables; in studies checked, under half for an unresolved V gene and the rest for unknown reasons. This sample holds under 65,000 clones; about 85% were observed only once. The ten largest clones represent 7.5% to 9.5% of the sample. The sequencing here drew on peripheral blood, taken from a patient treated with radiotherapy plus ipilimumab. Source of these receptors: a human donor with non-small cell lung cancer who had a complete response to radiotherapy plus ipilimumab.

J is TRBJ1-3 and V is TRBV15; 7 bases align to TRBD1. CDR1 and CDR2 from the germline V gene are LNHNV and YYDKDF (reference sequence). This CDR3 spans 17 amino acids. V shed 3 bases and J 0 bases; nucleotides not matched to a gene: 8. CDR3 loop: CATSRSTGRSSGNTIYF. CDR3 nucleotides: TGTGCCACCAGCAGGTCGACAGGGAGAAGCTCTGGAAACACCATATATTTT.

V gene TRBV5-1 combines with J gene TRBJ2-7; 7 bases match TRBD1. CDR1 SGHRS and CDR2 YFSETQ come from the germline V gene. V was pared by 3 bases and J by 3 bases, with 3 bases of the junction left unmatched. The CDR3 is 13 amino acids. The CDR3 region is CASSSGQFYEQYF. The CDR3 nucleotides are TGCGCCAGCAGCTCGGGACAGTTCTACGAGCAGTACTTC.

The chain combines TRBV30 with TRBJ1-2; TRBD1 aligns across 8 bases. The CDR3 is made up of 13 amino acids. The germline V gene encodes CDR1 GTSNPN and CDR2 SVGIG (reference sequence). The DNA for the CDR3 is TGTGCACATGGACGGGACAGGCCCTATGGCTACACCTTC. Translated, it gives CAHGRDRPYGYTF. The whole variable domain, remainder taken from reference TRBV30 and TRBJ1-2, is SQTIHQWPATLVQPVGSPLSLECTVEGTSNPNLYWYRQAAGRGLQLLFYSVGIGQISSEVPQNLSASRPQDRQFILSSKKLLLSDSGFYLCAHGRDRPYGYTFGSGTRLTVV.

This clone was counted between two and nine times. This chain joins TRBV5-5 and TRBJ1-3; D uncertain. Trimming shortened V by 0 bases and J by 0 bases, and 4 bases separated the two germline ends. The CDR3 extends over 14 amino acids. The germline V gene has CDR1 SGHKS and CDR2 YYEKEE (reference sequence). CDR3 coding DNA: TGTGCCAGCAGCTTGGGTCGCTCTGGAAACACCATATATTTT. Protein product: CASSLGRSGNTIYF.

This clone was counted a few times. V and J are TRBV2 and TRBJ1-3, with a tentative D call TRBD1 (5 bases). Trimming pared 6 bases from V and 4 bases from J, leaving 13 bases between. Germline CDR1 is SNHLY and CDR2 is FYNNEI. This CDR3 comprises 14 residues. The CDR3 nucleotides read TGTGCCAGCAGAGCCCAGGGATCCGGAAACACCATATATTTT. Translating gives CASRAQGSGNTIYF.

CDR3 sequence reads: CASSGDFSTDTQYF. CDR3 coding DNA: TGTGCCAGCAGCGGGGACTTCAGCACAGATACGCAGTATTTT. The gene calls are TRBV7-2 and TRBJ2-3; maybe TRBD2 (6 bases). Looked up from germline, CDR1 is SGHTA and CDR2 is FQGNSA. Trimming cost V 5 bases and J 0 bases, with 9 bases left between them. This CDR3 spans 14 amino acids.

The rearrangement joins TRBV27 to TRBJ1-1, with TRBD1 matching over 10 bases. With 8 bases clipped from V and 1 base from J, the junction kept 4 bases outside the gene matches. From germline, CDR1 is MNHEY and CDR2 SMNVEV (reference sequence). The CDR3 runs to 14 residues. The CDR3 DNA sequence: TGTGCCAGCTTGGACAGGGGGACGAACACTGAAGCTTTCTTT. Translation gives CASLDRGTNTEAFF.

This clone occurred a few times. The rearrangement joins TRBV5-1 to TRBJ2-5; TRBD2 agrees at 11 bases. From germline, CDR1 is SGHRS and CDR2 YFSETQ. This CDR3 is 18 amino acids long. The V segment lost 0 bases and the J segment 2 bases; nucleotides outside the gene matches: 9. The CDR3 is CASSLESSGRPAQETQYF. The CDR3 DNA sequence: TGCGCCAGCAGCTTGGAGTCTAGCGGGAGGCCCGCGCAAGAGACCCAGTACTTC.

The chain combines TRBV4-1 with TRBJ1-3; D not resolved. The CDR3 totals 15 residues. Germline loops: CDR1 MGHRA, CDR2 YSYEKL. Trimming shortened V by 4 bases and J by 0 bases, and 10 bases separated the two germline ends. This chain's CDR3 is CASSLQFLSGNTIYF. For the CDR3, the DNA is TGCGCCAGCAGCCTACAGTTTCTCTCTGGAAACACCATATATTTT.

Only one count was recorded for this clone. This rearrangement joins TRBV29-1 to TRBJ1-1; 8 nucleotides match TRBD1. Germline lookup yields CDR1 SQVTM and CDR2 ANQGSEA. The ends lost 4 bases at V and 5 bases at J; junction bases unmatched: 3. This CDR3 is built from 12 residues. Written as DNA, the CDR3 is TGCAGCGTTGCCCGACAGGGGACTGAAGCTTTCTTT. Encoded protein: CSVARQGTEAFF.

This chain uses TRBV25-1 with TRBJ2-2; perhaps TRBD1 as D (8 bases). Germline CDR1 and CDR2: MGHDK and SYGVNS. This CDR3 has 13 amino acids. Written as DNA, the CDR3 is TGTGCTTCAGCGGGACAGGTCACCGGGGAGCTGTTTTTT. It specifies CASAGQVTGELFF.

The chain is built from TRBV25-1 and TRBJ2-1; D is unresolved. Per germline, CDR1 MGHDK and CDR2 SYGVNS. Deletions cut 5 bases from V and 1 base from J, with 6 bases between. The CDR3 contains 13 residues. The CDR3 bases are TGTGCCAGCAGTAGGAGTTCCTACAATGAGCAGTTCTTC. This sequence encodes CASSRSSYNEQFF.

This chain joins TRBV6-1 and TRBJ2-5, with D maybe TRBD2 (6 bases). Germline V gene data show CDR1 as MNHNS and CDR2 as SASEGT. CDR3 length: 12 residues. The V end was cut by 6 bases, the J end by 7 bases, with 12 bases between. CDR3 sequence: CASRAGFPTQYF. The CDR3 DNA sequence: TGTGCCAGCAGAGCGGGCTTCCCGACCCAGTACTTC.

The sample holds a few counts of this clone. V and J are TRBV6-5 and TRBJ2-1, with 10 bases matching TRBD2. The CDR3 sequence is 14 residues long. Germline V gene sequence: CDR1 MNHEY, CDR2 SVGAGI. J lost 8 bases, V lost 6 bases, and 7 bases had no gene match. CDR3 sequence (DNA): TGTGCCAGCAGCCCTAGCGGGAGCGTATATGAGCAGTTCTTC. Amino acids: CASSPSGSVYEQFF.

The rearrangement uses TRBV9 and TRBJ1-1; 7 bases agree with TRBD1. V dropped 0 bases and J dropped 5; count of bases not matched to a gene: 13. Germline V gene lookup returns CDR1 SGDLS and CDR2 YYNGEE. The CDR3 spans 17 residues. The CDR3 DNA follows: TGTGCCAGCAGCGTAGTGCTGGGTGGGGACAGCCTAACTGAAGCTTTCTTT. Amino acid sequence: CASSVVLGGDSLTEAFF. Together with reference TRBV9 and TRBJ1-1, the CDR3 gives the full variable domain: DSGVTQTPKHLITATGQRVTLRCSPRSGDLSVYWYQQSLDQGLQFLIQYYNGEERAKGNILERFSAQQFPDLHSELNLSSLELGDSALYFCASSVVLGGDSLTEAFFGQGTRLTVV.

The genes are TRBV9 and TRBJ2-3; D is perhaps TRBD1 (6 bases). V shed 5 bases and J shed 4 bases, with 17 bases lying between them. CDR3 length: 15 residues. Germline V CDR1 and CDR2: SGDLS, YYNGEE. The CDR3 bases are TGTGCCAGCAGTCTTATAGACAGGACGGCAGATACGCAGTATTTT. It encodes CASSLIDRTADTQYF.

The chain has TRBV7-9 and TRBJ2-5, with D possibly being TRBD2 (6 bases). V was cut by 5 bases and J by 2 bases, with 12 bases left in between. CDR1 and CDR2 from the germline V gene are SEHNR and FQNEAQ (reference sequence). This CDR3 is 14 amino acids long. CDR3 in amino acids: CASSPTGLQETQYF. In DNA, the CDR3 is TGTGCCAGCAGCCCTACTGGACTACAAGAGACCCAGTACTTC. The entire variable domain, with the rest obtained from reference TRBV7-9 and TRBJ2-5, is as follows: DTGVSQNPRHKITKRGQNVTFRCDPISEHNRLYWYRQTLGQGPEFLTYFQNEAQLEKSRLLSDRFSAERPKGSFSTLEIQRTEQGDSAMYLCASSPTGLQETQYFGPGTRLLVL.

V is TRBV10-3 and J is TRBJ2-1; 10 nucleotides align to TRBD2. This CDR3 has 14 residues. Germline lookup yields CDR1 ENHRY and CDR2 SYGVKD. V lost 2 bases to trimming and J lost 6 bases; unmatched junction nucleotides: 1. The CDR3: CAISEGTSANEQFF. In nucleotides, the CDR3 is TGTGCCATCAGTGAGGGGACTAGCGCCAATGAGCAGTTCTTC.

About this clone itself: Different DNA sequences within this sample yield the same CDR3. The chain links TRBV7-2 to TRBJ2-7; D uncertain. V lost 1 base to trimming and J lost 7 bases, with 8 bases between them. CDR1 and CDR2 from the germline V gene are SGHTA and FQGNSA. This CDR3 is 12 amino acids long. The DNA for the CDR3 is TGTGCCAGCAGCTTAGGAGTTGGGGAGCAGTACGTC. This translates into CASSLGVGEQYV.